These 11 T cell receptor beta chains originate from one sample sequenced in a study of response to subunit inactivated influenza vaccine. TCRdb ran MiXCR on the RT-PCR reads and lists one entry per CDR3 protein. The repertoire holds about 540,000 distinct CDR3 sequences, with 14% as singletons. Sequences were derived from PBMCs from blood, sampled roughly 13 days after vaccination. All receptors come from a man aged 45 to 65 who received an inactivated influenza vaccine.

This clonotype was seen only a few times. The chain carries TRBV9 and TRBJ2-3; TRBD1 is a possible D gene (6 bases). V lost 4 bases and J 3 bases, leaving 18 bases between the germline ends. The CDR3 has 16 amino acids. Per germline, CDR1 SGDLS and CDR2 YYNGEE. The CDR3 sequence: CASSPRGGLSTDTQYF. The CDR3 DNA is TGTGCCAGCAGCCCACGAGGGGGTTTAAGTACAGATACGCAGTATTTT.

This clonotype showed up just a few times. V usage is TRBV6-2 or TRBV6-3 and J usage is TRBJ1-5; 9 bases are a match to TRBD1. This CDR3 spans 16 amino acids. Trimming at V came to 2 bases and at J to 9 bases, leaving 11 bases not matched to a gene. Germline V lookup: CDR1 MNHEY, CDR2 SVGEGT. CDR3 in amino acids: CASSYGGTGKASPQHF. Written as DNA, the CDR3 is TGTGCCAGCAGTTACGGAGGGACAGGGAAGGCGTCGCCCCAGCATTTT.

V is TRBV9 and J is TRBJ2-3; D is ambiguous. The germline CDR1 and CDR2 sequences are SGDLS and YYNGEE. The CDR3 consists of 13 residues. V was shortened by 6 bases and J by 0 bases, with 8 bases between the two germline ends. In DNA form, the CDR3 reads TGTGCCAGCACCCCCAGGAGCACAGATACGCAGTATTTT. The encoded protein is CASTPRSTDTQYF.

V is TRBV5-1 and J is TRBJ1-5; 7 bases align to TRBD1. The trim removed 4 bases at V and 8 bases at J, leaving 12 bases unmatched. Germline V gives CDR1 SGHRS, CDR2 YFSETQ. This CDR3 has 15 residues. Here the CDR3 DNA reads TGCGCCAGCAGCCCGGGTAGGGGGCGGTCGGAGCCCCAGCATTTT. It encodes CASSPGRGRSEPQHF.

The genes are TRBV6-2 or TRBV6-3 and TRBJ2-6; D is undetermined. The V and J ends lost 6 bases and 0 bases respectively, with 15 bases between them. This CDR3 contains 17 residues. The germline gives CDR1 MNHEY, CDR2 SVGEGT. Here the CDR3 reads CASSPPPSYSGANVLTF. Here the CDR3 DNA reads TGTGCCAGCAGCCCCCCCCCGAGCTACTCTGGGGCCAACGTCCTGACTTTC.

On this clonotype itself: The junction differs from germline at one of its ends, possibly a read error. The chain couples TRBV20-1 to TRBJ2-5; 12 positions agree with TRBD2. This CDR3 has 14 residues. Germline V gene data show CDR1 as DFQATT and CDR2 as SNEGSKA (reference sequence). The CDR3: CSARGTSGPETQYF. In DNA form, the CDR3 reads TGCAGTGCCAGAGGGACTAGCGGGCCAGAGACCCAGTACTTC.

This clonotype was counted between two and nine times. This sequence joins TRBV20-1 and TRBJ2-1; 11 bases are a match to TRBD2. The germline V gene has CDR1 DFQATT and CDR2 SNEGSKA (reference sequence). J lost 9 bases, V lost 2 bases, and 3 bases had no gene match. The CDR3 contains 13 residues. The CDR3, as DNA: TGCAGTGCTAGACTAGCGGGAGGAAGTGAGCAGTTCTTC. Encoded protein: CSARLAGGSEQFF.

The chain employs TRBV4-2 and TRBJ1-1; no definite D call. This CDR3 comprises 15 residues. CDR1 is LGHNA, CDR2 YNFKEQ, per germline. V lost 1 base and J lost 1, with 10 bases in between. The CDR3 bases are TGTGCCAGCAGCCAAGGTCGAGCAGGGAACACTGAAGCTTTCTTT. Protein sequence: CASSQGRAGNTEAFF.

The chain joins TRBV5-1 to TRBJ1-4; 7 bases are shared with TRBD1. V lost 0 bases, J lost 7 bases, and 6 bases stayed unmatched. Germline V CDR1 and CDR2: SGHRS, YFSETQ. This CDR3 contains 15 residues. The CDR3 sequence is CASSLDSDRAEKLFF. Here the CDR3 DNA reads TGCGCCAGCAGCTTGGACTCAGACAGGGCTGAAAAACTGTTTTTT. The complete variable domain, with remaining parts taken from reference TRBV5-1 and TRBJ1-4, reads KAGVTQTPRYLIKTRGQQVTLSCSPISGHRSVSWYQQTPGQGLQFLFEYFSETQRNKGNFPGRFSGRQFSNSRSEMNVSTLELGDSALYLCASSLDSDRAEKLFFGSGTQLSVL.

This clonotype has just a few counts. The J gene is TRBJ2-7, the V gene TRBV21-1; whether TRBD1, the table's D call, matches the DNA was not checked. TRBV21-1 has pseudogene status. The length of the CDR3 is 19 residues. The CDR3 nucleotides are TGTGCCAGCAGCGAAAAGGCCCGGGACACCCCCTCTCCTTCCTACGAGCAGTACTTC. Its protein is CASSEKARDTPSPSYEQYF.

The rearrangement links TRBV11-2 to TRBJ1-1, with 9 nucleotides matching TRBD1. The V gene's germline CDR1 is SGHAT and CDR2 FQNNGV. The V and J ends lost 5 bases and 4 bases, in that order; junction bases with no gene match: 2. The CDR3 covers 13 residues. The CDR3 coding sequence is TGTGCCAGCAGCATGACAGGGGGCACTGAAGCTTTCTTT. It is translated as CASSMTGGTEAFF.